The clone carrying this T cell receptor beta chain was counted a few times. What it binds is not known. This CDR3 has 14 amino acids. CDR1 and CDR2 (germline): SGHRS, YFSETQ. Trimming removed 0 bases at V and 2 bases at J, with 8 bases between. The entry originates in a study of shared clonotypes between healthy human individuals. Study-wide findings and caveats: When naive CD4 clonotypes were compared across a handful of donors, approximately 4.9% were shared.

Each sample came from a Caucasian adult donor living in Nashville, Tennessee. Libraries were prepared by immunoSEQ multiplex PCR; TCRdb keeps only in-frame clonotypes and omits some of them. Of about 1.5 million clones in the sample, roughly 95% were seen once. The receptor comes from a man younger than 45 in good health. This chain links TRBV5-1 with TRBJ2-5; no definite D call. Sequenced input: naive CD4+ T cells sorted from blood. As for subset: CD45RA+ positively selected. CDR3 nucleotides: TGCGCCAGCAGCTTGGTACCAGAACAAGAGACCCAGTACTTC. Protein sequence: CASSLVPEQETQYF.